This TCR beta chain was recorded in a study of blood T cell repertoires in COVID-19. Study as a whole: Samples representing acute and convalescent COVID-19 were sourced from the United States, Italy and Spain.

The germline V gene encodes CDR1 GTSNPN and CDR2 SVGIG (reference sequence). The CDR3 sequence is 12 residues long. Trimming took 5 bases from V and 6 from J, leaving 13 bases between them. Per the study methods: Reference gene primer amplification yielded estimated nucleated cell counts. Produced via immunoSEQ multiplex PCR; TCRdb's table is partial and in-frame only. The V and J calls and clone size come from that table; D and trimming were worked out from the DNA. Of 140,000 to 150,000 clones in the sample, 75% to 90% are singletons; the top ten hold about 8%. The sequenced sample consisted of peripheral blood. The rearrangement links TRBV30 to TRBJ1-1; D might be TRBD1 (5 bases). This TCR was recovered from a woman in her fifties or sixties with COVID-19, enrolled during active disease. The CDR3 DNA is TGTGCCTGGTGCCCCCGGGGGTCTGAAGCTTTCTTT. Translation: CAWCPRGSEAFF.